The T cell receptor (beta chain) described here comes from a study of blood T cell repertoires in COVID-19. As for the study in general: From the United States, Italy and Spain came samples of acute and convalescent COVID-19. Sources were T cells, B-cell-depleted T cells, or PBMCs; the material itself was cDNA or gDNA.

V lost 3 bases and J 1 base, leaving 13 bases between the germline ends. The CDR3 is 16 residues long. In germline, CDR1 is LNHDA, CDR2 SQIVND (reference sequence). TCRdb keeps only in-frame clones here, not all; method: immunoSEQ multiplex PCR. The table records about 190,000 clones, around 86% of them present only once. Participants' own reports of clinical history determined their cohort assignment. The sequenced material came from PBMCs or T cells enriched from blood (not recorded which). The chain recombines TRBV19 with TRBJ1-5, with TRBD1 as a possible D gene (6 bases). This sequence was found in a man aged 35 to 55 with acute COVID-19. The CDR3 protein is CASSMGSRGSNQPQHF. As DNA, the CDR3 is TGTGCCAGTAGTATGGGTTCCAGGGGAAGCAATCAGCCCCAGCATTTT.